The 5 T cell receptor beta chains below were found in one sample sequenced in a study of T cell repertoires in cytomegalovirus infection (dated by TCRdb to about 2019). Sequencing relied on an Illumina HiSeq 1500. TCRdb redid the processing of the public reads, applying fastp at Q25 and MiXCR, and retained in-frame beta chains. Every distinct CDR3 protein forms one entry, paired with its most common genes and DNA. The sample data list about 150,000 distinct CDR3 sequences, and about a quarter of these were observed just once. The ten largest account for approximately 11% of the sample. The sequenced sample was PBMCs. These receptors all stem from a human donor in good health (CMV status not recorded). Some clones in this sample may be carry-over from other donors' samples.

This clonotype was counted many times. The chain is built from TRBV7-2 and TRBJ1-3, with D possibly TRBD1 on 6 matching bases. V was shortened by 2 bases and J by 11 bases, with 25 bases between the two germline ends. Germline CDR1 SGHTA, CDR2 FQGNSA. The CDR3 contains 17 residues. The CDR3 is CASSLSPQRTPEGAIYF. CDR3 bases: TGTGCCAGCAGCTTAAGCCCCCAGCGGACCCCAGAGGGGGCCATATATTTT.

This clonotype came up a few times. The rearrangement links TRBV27 to TRBJ1-5, with 8 positions matching TRBD1. J lost 4 bases, V lost 2 bases, and 1 base had no gene match. CDR1 and CDR2 from the germline V gene are MNHEY and SMNVEV (reference sequence). CDR3 size: 14 residues. This chain's CDR3 is CASSLQGANQPQHF. The CDR3 DNA reads TGTGCCAGCAGTTTACAGGGGGCGAATCAGCCCCAGCATTTT.

About this clonotype: An end of the junction does not agree with germline; a read error may underlie this. The chain uses TRBV29-1 and TRBJ2-5; 7 bases line up with TRBD1. Germline V gene data show CDR1 as SQVTM and CDR2 as ANQGSEA. This CDR3 has 13 amino acids. CDR3 DNA sequence: TGCAGCGTTGGGGGACGAGACAGGGTGGGGGTAATGTTC. Its protein product is CSVGGRDRVGVMF.

This clonotype turned up a few times. The chain combines TRBV7-2 with TRBJ2-3; 8 bases match TRBD2. J gave up 6 bases and V 5 bases, and 7 bases lay outside the gene matches. The germline V gene encodes CDR1 SGHTA and CDR2 FQGNSA. CDR3 length equals 14 residues. The CDR3 loop reads CASSAGGGWDTQYF. CDR3 DNA: TGTGCCAGCAGCGCCGGGGGGGGGTGGGATACGCAGTATTTT.

CDR3 sequence reads: CASSFRLNQETQYF. CDR3 in DNA: TGTGCCAGCAGTTTCCGGCTAAACCAAGAGACCCAGTACTTC. The V call is TRBV27, the J call TRBJ2-5; unclear D gene. Germline CDR1 MNHEY, CDR2 SMNVEV (reference sequence). This CDR3 comprises 14 residues. V gave up 3 bases and J gave up 0 bases, with 8 bases separating them.